This T cell receptor (beta chain) was sequenced in a study of T cells in Graves' hyperthyroidism and ophthalmopathy. Findings and limits, study-wide: Blood samples included most of the expanded thyroid clonotypes exceeding 0.001.

RNA transcripts were the template for amplifying TCR beta CDR3 regions. TCR CDR3 regions were first amplified by RT-PCR with HTBI primers. One entry per CDR3 protein results from TCRdb running MiXCR on the multiplex PCR reads. Counted here are 490,000 or so distinct CDR3 sequences, around a fifth occurring once; the ten biggest clones make up around 50%. Germline V lookup: CDR1 SGDLS, CDR2 YYNGEE. V lost 0 bases to trimming and J lost 0 bases, with 8 bases between them. The CDR3 extends over 15 amino acids. At least 3 on the Clinical Activity Score was recorded for ophthalmopathy patients, who also had NOSPECS grade at least 4 and duration under 3 months. Orbital computed tomography, thyroid ultrasound, serum thyroxine and TRAb, and clinical symptoms together informed the diagnoses. A note on this clonotype: The target antigen is unknown.

This sequence originates from a woman in her seventies with Graves' ophthalmopathy. V and J are TRBV9 and TRBJ2-3; D possibly corresponds to TRBD2 (6 bases). The sample was blood. CDR3 nucleotides: TGTGCCAGCAGCGTAGGGAGGGGCAGCACAGATACGCAGTATTTT. This gives the protein CASSVGRGSTDTQYF.